The TCR beta chain under discussion was sequenced for a study of shared clonotypes between healthy human individuals (dated by TCRdb to 2019 to 2021). About the study as a whole: The cohort included three men and a couple of women between 18 and 49 years of age. Libraries were prepared and TCR repertoires were sequenced by different laboratories using diverse techniques, in order to increase sequencing depth and limit assay-specific biases. For each donor, CD4 naive and CD4 memory were each run on three plates, CD8 naive on two plates, and CD8 memory on one plate. Per donor, leukapheresis produced somewhere between about 0.9 and 9 billion PBMCs. The study deeply sequenced blood TCR repertoires of five healthy adults to estimate repertoire size and the extent of clonotype sharing between individuals. The study at large found these results: Around 5.4% of naive CD4, 3.5% of naive CD8, roughly 2.4% of memory CD4, and roughly 0.4% of memory CD8 clonotypes were shared across several donors. Only blood was sampled, and tissue TCR repertoires likely differ from those in blood. Because the study included a small number of donors, the genetic and exposure-history diversity represented was limited. Even with the large sequencing depth, rarefaction of the sorted-subset datasets indicated that sequencing was incomplete. Estimated clonotype richness was generally larger for naive than for memory subsets. Pairwise subsampling indicated that sequencing depth was expected to affect the degree of clonotype sharing among donors. Clonotypes shared by all four sorted-subset donors showed higher generation probabilities than non-shared clonotypes.

Using the deep immunoSEQ assay, multiplex PCR amplified TCR CDR3 regions from genomic DNA. For each cell subset, the extracted genomic DNA was distributed evenly across all wells of several immunoSEQ 96-well plates, and each plate served as one replicate. For sorted subsets, roughly 200 ng of genomic DNA, equivalent to around 31,000 T cell genomes, went into each replicate PCR. Purified libraries were quantified with a Qubit 3.0 fluorometer, sized on a Bioanalyzer 2100, and re-quantified with the KAPA Library Quantification kit. Every immunoSEQ 96-well plate was sequenced on a dedicated single-read 150-cycle Illumina NextSeq 550 flow cell. On the authors' methods: The immunoSEQ output contained only junctional sequences without quality scores, so filtering could not match that applied to full-length reads. Sequences were annotated with PyIR, a Python wrapper for IgBLAST v1.9, using IMGT germline references to assign V/J genes and CDR3. Any read was removed if the V/J assignment was weak (E-value above 1e-6), the CDR3 was missing, or the read contained stop codons, out-of-frame junctions, or ambiguous translated residues. V3J clonotypes were defined by identical inferred V gene, J gene, and CDR3 amino acid sequence. Percentage overlap between repertoires was computed as shared unique clonotypes divided by the size of the smaller repertoire. RTK rarefaction, the Chao1 estimator, and Recon v2.1 estimates of unobserved clonotypes were used to assess repertoire richness. Generation probabilities were computed with OLGA for all TCRbeta clonotypes obtained by the gDNA method from a handful of donors. Imported from immuneACCESS, the table was reduced by TCRdb to in-frame sequences with V and J called. These copies leave out some clones; in studies compared against another copy, an unresolved V gene accounts for under half, and the cause of the remainder is not known. The V and J calls and the clone size are those of that table, but D and trimming were determined from the DNA. In this sample the table shows over a million clones, roughly 74% of which occur a single time. The ten largest clones capture approximately 0.5% of the sample.

CDR1 and CDR2 were assigned from the germline V gene as LGHNA and YNFKEQ. Unmatched junction bases come to 5, with V trimmed by 0 bases and J by 3 bases. Spanning cysteine to phenylalanine, the CDR3 consists of 15 amino acids. Only CDR3 DNA is held: 45 bases, read in frame from base 1. Healthy HIV-negative adults with no recently reported acute infections or vaccinations were included as donors. Every donor was a Caucasian adult residing in Nashville, Tennessee, USA. Magnetic negative selection was used to enrich CD4+ T cells, after which naive cells were positively selected on CD45RA and the negative fraction became the memory subset. Blood was obtained by leukapheresis, after which PBMCs were separated by Ficoll-Histopaque density gradient centrifugation and cryopreserved in liquid nitrogen vapor phase. Analytical flow cytometry was used to check the purity and quantity of every magnetically sorted T cell population. From each sorted fraction, genomic DNA was isolated and quantified by UV absorbance on a Nanodrop 2000c.

Notes on this clone: The clone's antigen remains unknown. Base qualities are not recorded, but no much larger clone differs from it by a single base.

The origin of this receptor is a man aged 18 to 30 in good health. Some clones in this sample may be carry-over from other donors' samples. The sequence joins TRBV4-2 to TRBJ2-7; 7 nucleotides in the junction match TRBD1. The material sequenced was memory CD4+ T cells from PBMCs. According to the study, the label for this sample's cell subset or site signals: CD45RA-negative fraction. The nucleotide sequence reads TGTGCCAGCAGCCAAGACGGGGACAGTAACTACGAGCAGTACTTC. This translates into CASSQDGDSNYEQYF.